This entry lists 26 T cell receptor beta chains sequenced from one sample in a study of blood T cell repertoires in COVID-19. TCRdb keeps only in-frame clones here, not all; method: immunoSEQ multiplex PCR. Altogether 200,000 to 250,000 clones are present, about four fifths being singletons, with the ten largest covering about 7%. The specimen sequenced was PBMCs or T cells enriched from blood (not recorded which). Source of these receptors: a woman between 35 and 50 years old who had recovered from COVID-19.

This clone was observed a handful of times. The gene calls are TRBV30 and TRBJ1-1; D is possibly TRBD1 (5 bases). The CDR3 is 13 residues long. V was cut by 4 bases and J by 0 bases, with 9 bases left in between. Germline CDR1 is GTSNPN and CDR2 is SVGIG (reference sequence). The CDR3 protein is CAWNGQLNTEAFF. CDR3 coding DNA: TGTGCCTGGAATGGACAACTGAACACTGAAGCTTTCTTT.

The J gene is TRBJ2-7, the V gene TRBV11-2, with 7 bases fitting TRBD1. Losses at the gene ends were 0 bases for V and 2 bases for J; bases not matched to a gene: 7. This CDR3 spans 16 amino acids. The germline V gene encodes CDR1 SGHAT and CDR2 FQNNGV. CDR3 in amino acids: CASSLDSGTAPYEQYF. In DNA, the CDR3 is TGTGCCAGCAGCTTAGATTCGGGGACAGCACCCTACGAGCAGTACTTC. The whole variable domain, filled in from reference TRBV11-2 and TRBJ2-7, reads EAGVAQSPRYKIIEKRQSVAFWCNPISGHATLYWYQQILGQGPKLLIQFQNNGVVDDSQLPKDRFSAERLKGVDSTLKIQPAKLEDSAVYLCASSLDSGTAPYEQYFGPGTRLTVT.

This chain links TRBV12-3 or TRBV12-4 with TRBJ2-3; maybe TRBD1 (6 bases). Trimming stripped 6 bases from V and 6 bases from J, with 13 bases between. This CDR3 region has 13 residues. In DNA form, the CDR3 reads TGTGCCAGCAGCAAGACAGGTCGCGATACGCAGTATTTT. Translated, it gives CASSKTGRDTQYF.

The rearrangement uses TRBV7-9 and TRBJ2-6, with a possible D match to TRBD2 (5 bases). With 5 bases removed from V and 0 bases from J, the gap between germline ends came to 14 bases. CDR3 length: 17 residues. Germline V gene data show CDR1 as SEHNR and CDR2 as FQNEAQ (reference sequence). CDR3 coding DNA: TGTGCCAGCAGCACACTAGTCGGAAACTCTGGGGCCAACGTCCTGACTTTC. It encodes CASSTLVGNSGANVLTF.

The V gene is TRBV24-1, the J gene TRBJ2-2; 9 bases are shared with TRBD1. Germline lookup yields CDR1 KGHDR and CDR2 SFDVKD. J was trimmed by 6 bases and V by 7 bases; bases with no gene match: 8. This CDR3 comprises 15 residues. The CDR3 sequence: CATSSTGGAAGELFF. The CDR3 nucleotides read TGTGCCACCAGCTCTACAGGGGGCGCGGCCGGGGAGCTGTTTTTT.

This chain links TRBV24-1 with TRBJ1-1, with D unclear. V lost 6 bases, J lost 2 bases, and 6 bases lay in between. The germline gives CDR1 KGHDR, CDR2 SFDVKD. The CDR3 totals 12 residues. The CDR3 reads CATSTRNTEAFF. The DNA for the CDR3 is TGTGCCACCAGTACAAGAAACACTGAAGCTTTCTTT.

This chain joins TRBV11-2 and TRBJ1-3; 11 bases fit TRBD1. Germline V gene lookup returns CDR1 SGHAT and CDR2 FQNNGV. CDR3 length: 16 residues. Trimming took 4 bases from V and 4 from J; bases not matched to a gene: 6. The CDR3 nucleotides read TGTGCCAGCAGCTCACCGGACAGGGGGCCGGGAAACACCATATATTTT. Residues: CASSSPDRGPGNTIYF.

The V and J genes are TRBV5-6 and TRBJ2-7; tentative D call: TRBD1 (5 bases). CDR1 is SGHDT and CDR2 is YYEEEE in the germline V gene. V lost 4 bases and J 5 bases, leaving 13 bases between the germline ends. The CDR3 totals 13 residues. The CDR3 loop is CASSPGPRDEQYV. The CDR3 DNA follows: TGTGCCAGCAGCCCTGGCCCCAGGGACGAGCAGTACGTC.

The chain combines TRBV19 with TRBJ1-2; 8 bases match TRBD1. The CDR3 length is 17 residues. CDR1 LNHDA and CDR2 SQIVND come from the germline V gene (reference sequence). After removal of 10 bases from V and 1 base from J, the junction contained 17 bases not matched to a gene. The CDR3 protein is CATLGTGTTGGNYGYTF. The DNA of the CDR3 is TGTGCCACCCTAGGGACAGGTACTACGGGAGGTAACTATGGCTACACCTTC.

The J gene is TRBJ2-7, the V gene TRBV27; the match to TRBD2 covers 9 bases. Losses at the gene ends were 7 bases for V and 0 bases for J; bases not matched to a gene: 10. Germline CDR1 reads MNHEY; CDR2 reads SMNVEV (reference sequence). There are 16 residues in the CDR3. The CDR3 DNA reads TGTGCCAGCAAGGTAGCGGGAGCTCCTAGCTCCTACGAGCAGTACTTC. This codes for CASKVAGAPSSYEQYF.

The chain is built from TRBV18 and TRBJ2-3; possibly TRBD1 for D (6 bases). The CDR3 extends over 17 amino acids. Trimming removed 3 bases at V and 2 bases at J, with 18 bases between. CDR1 and CDR2 from the germline V gene are KGHSH and LQKENI. The CDR3 region has the DNA TGTGCCAGCTCACCTCGTCCGGGACAAAGAAACACAGATACGCAGTATTTT. Its translation is CASSPRPGQRNTDTQYF.

The CDR3 DNA reads TGTGCCAGCTCAAAGGACGGGAGTCGCTTAGAGCAGTACTTC. Amino acid sequence: CASSKDGSRLEQYF. The rearrangement links TRBV18 to TRBJ2-7; TRBD2 is a possible D gene (6 bases). The germline CDR1 and CDR2 sequences are KGHSH and LQKENI. V lost 5 bases and J 7 bases, leaving 18 bases between the germline ends. The CDR3 is 14 amino acids. Variable domain in full (rest from reference TRBV18 and TRBJ2-7): NAGVMQNPRHLVRRRGQEARLRCSPMKGHSHVYWYRQLPEEGLKFMVYLQKENIIDESGMPKERFSAEFPKEGPSILRIQQVVRGDSAAYFCASSKDGSRLEQYFGPGTRLTVT.

V gene TRBV5-1 combines with J gene TRBJ1-2, with D possibly matching TRBD1 (6 bases). The CDR3 has 13 residues. V gave up 3 bases and J gave up 8 bases, with 14 bases separating them. The germline gives CDR1 SGHRS, CDR2 YFSETQ. CDR3 amino acids: CASSWTVLGGYTF. CDR3 nucleotide sequence: TGCGCCAGCAGCTGGACAGTCCTGGGGGGCTACACCTTC.

This clone was counted a few times. V usage is TRBV11-3 and J usage is TRBJ2-1; 9 positions match TRBD2. This CDR3 spans 19 amino acids. V shed 0 bases and J 4 bases; nucleotides not matched to a gene: 13. The germline gives CDR1 SGHNT, CDR2 YENEEA. CDR3 amino acids: CASSLDQGSLAGPYNEQFF. The CDR3 bases are TGTGCCAGCAGCTTAGATCAGGGGAGCCTAGCGGGGCCTTACAATGAGCAGTTCTTC.

This clone has just a few counts. The chain links TRBV7-2 to TRBJ1-1; the D is unclear. The CDR3 has 14 residues. The V end lost 1 base, the J end lost 6 bases, and 12 bases lay between the germline ends. Germline CDR1 SGHTA, CDR2 FQGNSA. The CDR3 loop reads CASSLVLVAPEAFF. In DNA form, the CDR3 reads TGTGCCAGCAGCTTAGTTCTTGTAGCCCCTGAAGCTTTCTTT.

V and J are TRBV11-3 and TRBJ2-1, with 7 bases matching TRBD2. This CDR3 region has 14 residues. Per the germline V gene, CDR1 is SGHNT and CDR2 is YENEEA. V was clipped by 1 base and J by 9 bases; unmatched bases: 6. The CDR3 DNA follows: TGTGCCAGCAGCTTAGCGTCCGGGACTACTGAGCAGTTCTTC. This sequence encodes CASSLASGTTEQFF.

The count of this clone is one. This chain uses TRBV7-9 with TRBJ1-2, with a weak D call TRBD1 (5 bases). Germline V gene lookup returns CDR1 SEHNR and CDR2 FQNEAQ (reference sequence). The CDR3 has 14 residues. Trimming stripped 1 base from V and 6 bases from J, with 12 bases between. This chain's CDR3 is CASSLGIRANGYTF. The CDR3, as DNA: TGTGCCAGCAGCTTAGGGATCAGGGCAAATGGCTACACCTTC.

V is TRBV27 and J is TRBJ1-2; 10 positions match TRBD1. V lost 5 bases, J lost 5 bases, and 11 bases stayed unmatched. The CDR3 contains 16 residues. In germline, CDR1 is MNHEY, CDR2 SMNVEV (reference sequence). The CDR3 bases are TGTGCCAGCAGTCATTCGACAGGGGGCTCGGAGTATGGCTACACCTTC. Translated: CASSHSTGGSEYGYTF.

The sample holds one count of this clone. The rearrangement links TRBV6-6 to TRBJ1-5; 7 bases agree with TRBD1. Looked up from germline, CDR1 is MNHNY and CDR2 is SVGAGI (reference sequence). V lost 6 bases, J lost 2 bases, and 22 bases stayed unmatched. The length of the CDR3 is 20 residues. This CDR3 reads CASSLYWSGGTYNGNQPQHF. CDR3 sequence (DNA): TGTGCCAGCAGCCTTTACTGGTCAGGGGGGACATATAACGGCAATCAGCCCCAGCATTTT.

The gene calls are TRBV7-2 and TRBJ2-7; TRBD1 agrees at 9 bases. The germline CDR1 and CDR2 sequences are SGHTA and FQGNSA. After removal of 2 bases from V and 1 base from J, the junction contained 3 bases not matched to a gene. This CDR3 contains 15 residues. The CDR3 protein is CASSLMGQGSYEQYV. The CDR3 bases are TGTGCCAGCAGCTTAATGGGACAGGGTTCCTACGAGCAGTACGTC.

This chain uses TRBV27 with TRBJ1-1; D ambiguous. V was trimmed by 7 bases and J by 0 bases, leaving 9 bases between them. The germline gives CDR1 MNHEY, CDR2 SMNVEV (reference sequence). The CDR3 is 13 residues long. The CDR3 DNA reads TGTGCCAGCATCGAACAGTTGAACACTGAAGCTTTCTTT. This sequence encodes CASIEQLNTEAFF.

As DNA, the CDR3 is TGTGCCTGGATCCCTACCGGGACAGCCTATGGCTACACCTTC. It is translated as CAWIPTGTAYGYTF. The J gene is TRBJ1-2, the V gene TRBV30; 7 bases are shared with TRBD1. The CDR3 is made up of 14 amino acids. The ends lost 4 bases at V and 4 bases at J; junction bases unmatched: 9. CDR1 is GTSNPN and CDR2 is SVGIG in the germline V gene (reference sequence).

This clone was observed once. The chain links TRBV11-3 to TRBJ2-1; a possible D gene is TRBD1 (6 bases). Germline CDR1 is SGHNT and CDR2 is YENEEA. CDR3 size: 16 residues. V lost 5 bases and J 4 bases, leaving 18 bases between the germline ends. DNA for the CDR3: TGTGCCAGCAGCCGGGGTTGGAGGACAGATTACAATGAGCAGTTCTTC. Translated: CASSRGWRTDYNEQFF.

The rearrangement links TRBV5-6 to TRBJ1-5; D perhaps matches TRBD1 (5 bases). V dropped 2 bases and J dropped 6 bases, with 6 bases sitting between them. CDR1 is SGHDT, CDR2 YYEEEE, per germline. The length of the CDR3 is 12 residues. The CDR3 reads CASSFQGQPQHF. The CDR3 bases are TGTGCCAGCAGCTTTCAGGGTCAGCCCCAGCATTTT. The whole variable domain, remainder taken from reference TRBV5-6 and TRBJ1-5, is DAGVTQSPTHLIKTRGQQVTLRCSPKSGHDTVSWYQQALGQGPQFIFQYYEEEERQRGNFPDRFSGHQFPNYSSELNVNALLLGDSALYLCASSFQGQPQHFGDGTRLSIL.

This chain links TRBV2 with TRBJ1-1, with TRBD1 matching 8 bases. CDR3 length equals 15 residues. V was clipped by 6 bases and J by 5 bases; unmatched bases: 11. Per the germline V gene, CDR1 is SNHLY and CDR2 is FYNNEI. The DNA for the CDR3 is TGTGCCAGCAGCGGCATTATACAGGGGGTGACTGAAGCTTTCTTT. Protein: CASSGIIQGVTEAFF.

The rearrangement links TRBV10-3 to TRBJ1-1; 9 bases map to TRBD1. This CDR3 comprises 18 residues. Germline-derived CDR1 and CDR2 are ENHRY and SYGVKD. V lost 6 bases to trimming and J lost 6 bases; unmatched junction nucleotides: 20. In DNA form, the CDR3 reads TGTGCCATCAGGCCTAAGTACGGGCAGCCGGACAGGGGCGCTGAAGCTTTCTTT. Its protein is CAIRPKYGQPDRGAEAFF.